The T cell receptor beta chain described here comes from a study of blood T cell repertoires in COVID-19. Overall study: There were acute and convalescent COVID-19 samples, and they came from the United States, Italy and Spain.

Per the germline V gene, CDR1 is LNHDA and CDR2 is SQIVND (reference sequence). The CDR3 covers 16 residues. Unmatched junction bases numbered 4, after V lost 6 bases and J lost 2 bases. Sequencing was performed with immunoSEQ multiplex PCR; in TCRdb, only in-frame clones are kept and a portion is missing. The table shows around 230,000 clones, with more than 75% occurring only once. Ages ranged from about 18 to 89 years, with residence in around 24 US areas. V usage is TRBV19 and J usage is TRBJ2-5, with TRBD2 matching over 15 bases. Sequencing input: PBMCs or T cells enriched from blood (not recorded which). This clonotype was sampled from a woman between 40 and 55 years old with acute COVID-19. The CDR3 nucleotides are TGTGCCAGTAGCCGGACTAGCGGGAGGGTTCAAGAGACCCAGTACTTC. It yields the protein CASSRTSGRVQETQYF.